This T cell receptor beta chain was observed in a study of blood T cell repertoires in COVID-19. The overall study: Sample material is recorded as cDNA or gDNA derived from T cells, B-cell-depleted T cells, or PBMCs.

How the authors handled the data: Reference gene primers were amplified, and this amplification served to estimate nucleated cell counts. This table comes from immunoSEQ multiplex PCR, and its TCRdb copy is limited to in-frame clones, with some not included. V and J calls plus clone size are reproduced from that table; the DNA served to infer D and trimming. The table lists around 150,000 clones, roughly 80% of them singletons. Concerning this clone: Other nucleotide sequences from this sample produce the same CDR3.

The germline V gene has CDR1 SGHRS and CDR2 YFSETQ. The CDR3 is 14 amino acids. V was clipped by 0 bases and J by 3 bases, with 9 bases between them. The chain employs TRBV5-1 and TRBJ1-1; possible D gene TRBD1, 5 bases. Sequences were obtained from peripheral blood. The TCR sequence derives from a man between 65 and 79 years old with acute or convalescent COVID-19. DNA of the CDR3: TGCGCCAGCAGCTTGGCTGGGGGGGACACTGAAGCTTTCTTT. This sequence encodes CASSLAGGDTEAFF.